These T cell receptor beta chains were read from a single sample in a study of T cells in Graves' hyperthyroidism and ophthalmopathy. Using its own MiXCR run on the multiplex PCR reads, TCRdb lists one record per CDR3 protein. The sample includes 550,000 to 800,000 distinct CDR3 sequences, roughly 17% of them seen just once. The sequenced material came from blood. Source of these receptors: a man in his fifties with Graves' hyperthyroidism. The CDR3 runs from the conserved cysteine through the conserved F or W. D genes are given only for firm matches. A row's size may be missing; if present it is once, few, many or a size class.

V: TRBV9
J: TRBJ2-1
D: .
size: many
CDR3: CASSAWGSYNEQFF
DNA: TGTGCCAGCAGCGCCTGGGGCTCCTACAATGAGCAGTTCTTC

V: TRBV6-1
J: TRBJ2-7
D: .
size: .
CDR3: CASVGPSGYEQYF
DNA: TGTGCCAGCGTGGGCCCGTCGGGGTACGAGCAGTACTTC

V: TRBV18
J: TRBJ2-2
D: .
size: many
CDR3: CASSPSPPPGGELFF
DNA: TGTGCCAGCTCACCAAGCCCCCCCCCCGGCGGGGAGCTGTTTTTT

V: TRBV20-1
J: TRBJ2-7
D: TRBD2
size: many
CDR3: CSARSREGGSYEQYF
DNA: TGCAGTGCTAGATCAAGAGAGGGAGGGAGCTACGAGCAGTACTTC

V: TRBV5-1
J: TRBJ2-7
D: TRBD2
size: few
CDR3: CASSANPGLASYEQYF
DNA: TGCGCCAGCAGCGCAAACCCGGGACTAGCGTCTTACGAGCAGTACTTC

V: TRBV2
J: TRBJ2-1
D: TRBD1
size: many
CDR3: CASRELAGTGGNEQFF
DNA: TGTGCCAGCAGAGAGTTGGCCGGGACAGGGGGCAATGAGCAGTTCTTC

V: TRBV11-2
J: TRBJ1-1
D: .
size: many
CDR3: CASSLGQEGNTEAFF
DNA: TGTGCCAGCAGCTTAGGGCAGGAGGGGAACACTGAAGCTTTCTTT

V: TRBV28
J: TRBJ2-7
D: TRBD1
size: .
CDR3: CARLGQGVSYEQYF
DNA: TGTGCCAGATTGGGACAGGGGGTATCCTACGAGCAGTACTTC

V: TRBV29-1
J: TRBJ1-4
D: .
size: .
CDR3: CSAYQGILNEKLFF
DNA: TGCAGCGCGTACCAGGGAATACTTAATGAAAAACTGTTTTTT

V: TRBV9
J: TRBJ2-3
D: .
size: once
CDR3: CASTTGGMYTDTQYF
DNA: TGTGCCAGCACAACGGGCGGGATGTACACAGATACGCAGTATTTT

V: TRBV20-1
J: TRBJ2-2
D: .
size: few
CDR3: CSSANGDHTGELFF
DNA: TGCAGTTCAGCCAACGGCGACCACACCGGGGAGCTGTTTTTT

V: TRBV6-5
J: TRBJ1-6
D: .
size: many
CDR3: CASSYSPRGGSYNSPLHF
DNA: TGTGCCAGCAGTTACTCGCCCAGGGGAGGCTCCTATAATTCACCCCTCCACTTT

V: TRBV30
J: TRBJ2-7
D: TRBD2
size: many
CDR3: CAWNPRLAALFGQYF
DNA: TGTGCCTGGAACCCGAGACTAGCGGCCCTCTTTGGGCAGTACTTC

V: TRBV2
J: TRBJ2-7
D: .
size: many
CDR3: CASARTYEQYF
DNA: TGTGCCAGCGCCAGAACCTACGAGCAGTACTTC

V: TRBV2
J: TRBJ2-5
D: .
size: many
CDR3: CASSDWGGAETQYF
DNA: TGTGCCAGCAGTGATTGGGGGGGCGCCGAGACCCAGTACTTC

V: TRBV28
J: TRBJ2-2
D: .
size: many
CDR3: CASSLNRLNAGELFF
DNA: TGTGCCAGCAGTTTGAACAGGCTGAACGCCGGGGAGCTGTTTTTT

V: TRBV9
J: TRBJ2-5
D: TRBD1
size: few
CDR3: CASSTFGQGKETQYF
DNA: TGTGCCAGCAGCACCTTTGGACAGGGAAAAGAGACCCAGTACTTC

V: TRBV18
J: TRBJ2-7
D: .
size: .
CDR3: CASSPAQYSTYEQYF
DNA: TGTGCCAGCTCACCCGCCCAGTACAGTACCTACGAGCAGTACTTC

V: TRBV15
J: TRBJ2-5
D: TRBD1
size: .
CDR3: CATSREYRGQETQYF
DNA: TGTGCCACCAGCAGAGAGTACAGGGGTCAAGAGACCCAGTACTTC

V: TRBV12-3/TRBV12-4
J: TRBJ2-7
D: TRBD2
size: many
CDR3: CASSPSGTRFYEQYF
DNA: TGTGCCAGCAGTCCTAGCGGGACGAGGTTCTACGAGCAGTACTTC

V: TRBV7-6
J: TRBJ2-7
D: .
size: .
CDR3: CASSLVYGRRGEQYF
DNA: TGTGCCAGCAGCTTAGTCTACGGGAGAAGGGGCGAGCAGTACTTC

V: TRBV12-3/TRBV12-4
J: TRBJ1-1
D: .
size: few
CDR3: CASTATRNTEAFF
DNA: TGTGCCAGCACCGCTACCAGGAACACTGAAGCTTTCTTT

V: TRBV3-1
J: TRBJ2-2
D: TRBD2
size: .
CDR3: CASSQAGGGTNTGELFF
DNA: TGTGCCAGCAGCCAAGCGGGAGGGGGGACTAACACCGGGGAGCTGTTTTTT

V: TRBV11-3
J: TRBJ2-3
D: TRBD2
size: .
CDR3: CASSYSGRADTQYF
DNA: TGTGCCAGCAGTTATAGCGGGAGAGCAGATACGCAGTATTTT

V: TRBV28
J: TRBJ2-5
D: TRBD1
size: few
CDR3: CASRRTGVKTQYF
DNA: TGTGCCAGCAGGAGGACAGGGGTTAAGACCCAGTACTTC

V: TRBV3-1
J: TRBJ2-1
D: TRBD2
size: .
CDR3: CASSHTSGRANTYNEQFF
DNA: TGTGCCAGCAGCCATACTAGCGGGAGGGCCAATACATACAATGAGCAGTTCTTC

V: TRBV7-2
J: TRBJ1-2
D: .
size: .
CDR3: CASSRPGEYGYTF
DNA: TGTGCCAGCAGCAGACCGGGGGAATATGGCTACACCTTC

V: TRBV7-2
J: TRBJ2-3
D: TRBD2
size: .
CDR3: CASSLASGSYTQYF
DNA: TGTGCCAGCAGCTTGGCTAGCGGGAGTTATACGCAGTATTTT

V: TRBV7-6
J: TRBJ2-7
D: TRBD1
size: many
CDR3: CASSSKGRSGGYEQYF
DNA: TGTGCCAGCAGCTCCAAAGGGCGGTCAGGGGGCTACGAGCAGTACTTC

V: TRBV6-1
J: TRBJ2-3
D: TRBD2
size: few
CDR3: CASSERHGRALEDTQYF
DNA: TGTGCCAGCAGTGAAAGGCACGGGAGGGCCCTCGAAGATACGCAGTATTTT

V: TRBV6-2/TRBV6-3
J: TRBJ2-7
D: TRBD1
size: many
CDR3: CASSYSLDRGEQYF
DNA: TGTGCCAGCAGTTACTCGTTGGACAGGGGCGAGCAGTACTTC

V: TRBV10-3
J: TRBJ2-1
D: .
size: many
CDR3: CAISESLAVYNEQFF
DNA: TGTGCCATCAGTGAGTCGTTAGCGGTCTACAATGAGCAGTTCTTC

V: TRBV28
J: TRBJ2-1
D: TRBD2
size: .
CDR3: CASSFRSASGQNEQFF
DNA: TGTGCCAGCAGTTTTCGGTCGGCTAGCGGGCAAAATGAGCAGTTCTTC

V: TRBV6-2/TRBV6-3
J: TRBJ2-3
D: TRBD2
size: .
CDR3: CASSSSLTSGGGDTQYF
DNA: TGTGCCAGCAGTTCCTCCCTTACTAGCGGGGGGGGAGATACGCAGTATTTT

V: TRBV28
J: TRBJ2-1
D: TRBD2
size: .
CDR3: CASSFGASGSNEQFF
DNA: TGTGCCAGCAGTTTCGGCGCTAGCGGGAGCAATGAGCAGTTCTTC

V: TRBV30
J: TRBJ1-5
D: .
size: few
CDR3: CAWSVELSLGVYQPQHF
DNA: TGTGCCTGGAGTGTAGAGTTATCTCTCGGGGTTTATCAGCCCCAGCATTTT

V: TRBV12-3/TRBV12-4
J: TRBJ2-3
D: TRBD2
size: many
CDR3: CASSLSLAGGTDTQYF
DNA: TGTGCCAGCAGTTTAAGTCTAGCGGGGGGCACAGATACGCAGTATTTT

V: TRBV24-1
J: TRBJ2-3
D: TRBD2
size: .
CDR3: CASNDRLAGDTQYF
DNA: TGTGCCTCCAACGACAGACTAGCGGGAGATACGCAGTATTTT

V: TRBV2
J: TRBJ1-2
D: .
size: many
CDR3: CASRYNNGYTF
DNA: TGTGCCAGCAGATATAATAATGGCTACACCTTC

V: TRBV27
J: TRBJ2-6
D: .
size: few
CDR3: CAARDSGANVLTF
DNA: TGTGCCGCCAGGGACTCTGGGGCCAACGTCCTGACTTTC

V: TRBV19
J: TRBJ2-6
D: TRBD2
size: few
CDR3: CASSIGIWTSGRVDGANVLTF
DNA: TGTGCCAGTAGTATTGGGATTTGGACTAGCGGGAGAGTTGATGGGGCCAACGTCCTGACTTTC

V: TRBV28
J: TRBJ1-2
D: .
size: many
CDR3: CASSRSSSDYGYTF
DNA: TGTGCCAGCAGCCGCTCCTCAAGCGACTATGGCTACACCTTC

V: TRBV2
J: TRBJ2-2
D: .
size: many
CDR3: CASSPQGLLGTGELFF
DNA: TGTGCCAGCAGTCCCCAGGGTTTATTAGGGACCGGGGAGCTGTTTTTT

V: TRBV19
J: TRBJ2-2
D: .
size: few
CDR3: CASSISGPPGPGELFF
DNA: TGTGCCAGTAGTATTTCTGGCCCGCCAGGTCCCGGGGAGCTGTTTTTT

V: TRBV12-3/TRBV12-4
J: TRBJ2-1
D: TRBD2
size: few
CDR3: CASSLSGGSANEQFF
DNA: TGTGCCAGCAGTTTATCGGGCGGGAGTGCCAATGAGCAGTTCTTC

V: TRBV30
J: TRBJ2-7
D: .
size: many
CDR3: CAWSVYSSYEQYF
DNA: TGTGCCTGGAGTGTGTACAGTTCCTACGAGCAGTACTTC

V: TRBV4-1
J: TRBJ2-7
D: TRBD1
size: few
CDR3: CASSQGPGQGSGEQYF
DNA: TGCGCCAGCAGCCAAGGACCGGGACAGGGATCTGGGGAGCAGTACTTC